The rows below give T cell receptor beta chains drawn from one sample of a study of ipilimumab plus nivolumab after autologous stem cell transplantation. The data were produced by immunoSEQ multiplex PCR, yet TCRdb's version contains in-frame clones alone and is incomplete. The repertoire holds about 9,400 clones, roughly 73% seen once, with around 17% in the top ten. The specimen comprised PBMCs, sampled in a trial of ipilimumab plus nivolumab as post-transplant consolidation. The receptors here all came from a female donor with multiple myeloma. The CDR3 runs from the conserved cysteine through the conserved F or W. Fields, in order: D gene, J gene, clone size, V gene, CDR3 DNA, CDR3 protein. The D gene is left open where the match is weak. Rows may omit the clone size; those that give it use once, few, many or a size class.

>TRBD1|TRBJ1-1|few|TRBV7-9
TGTGCCAGCAGCTTATGGGGGTCCGGGACAGCCAACACTGAAGCTTTCTTT
CASSLWGSGTANTEAFF
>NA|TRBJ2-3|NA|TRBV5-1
TGCGCCAGCAGCTTGGGACAGCACACAGATACGCAGTATTTT
CASSLGQHTDTQYF
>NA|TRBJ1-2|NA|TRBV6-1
TGTGCCAGCAGTGCGGTGGACTATGGCTACACCTTC
CASSAVDYGYTF
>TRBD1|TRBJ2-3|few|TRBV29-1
TGCAGCGTAGGACAGGGTGGAGATACGCAGTATTTT
CSVGQGGDTQYF
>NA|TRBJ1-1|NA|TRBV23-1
TGCGCCAGCAGTCATTCCACCGCAGGGACAAAAACTGAAGCTTTCTTT
CASSHSTAGTKTEAFF
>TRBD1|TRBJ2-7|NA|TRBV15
TGTGCCACCAGCAGAGGGACAGGGAATTCCTACGAGCAGTACTTC
CATSRGTGNSYEQYF
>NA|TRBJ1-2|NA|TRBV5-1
TGCGCCAGCAGCTTGGGATCGGGACTCTATGGCTACACCTTC
CASSLGSGLYGYTF
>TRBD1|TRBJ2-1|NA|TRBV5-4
TGTGCCAGCAGCCCCTGGGGAGGGACAGGGAAGTTCTTC
CASSPWGGTGKFF
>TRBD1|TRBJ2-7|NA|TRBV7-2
TGTGCCAGCAGCTTATGGACAGGGCCCTACGAGCAGTACTTC
CASSLWTGPYEQYF
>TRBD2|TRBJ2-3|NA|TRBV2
TGTGCCAGCTCCGGCGGACTAGCGTCGGATACGCAGTATTTT
CASSGGLASDTQYF
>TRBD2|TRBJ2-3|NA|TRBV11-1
TGTGCCAGCAGCCCGTTGACTAGCGGGCTAGGGGATACGCAGTATTTT
CASSPLTSGLGDTQYF
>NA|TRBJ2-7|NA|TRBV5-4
TGTGCCAGCAGCACGGAGGGGGCGGATTACGAGCAGTACTTC
CASSTEGADYEQYF
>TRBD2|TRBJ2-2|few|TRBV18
TGTGCCAGCTCACCGGAGCGAGCGGGAGGGCCGTGGAACACCGGGGAGCTGTTTTTT
CASSPERAGGPWNTGELFF
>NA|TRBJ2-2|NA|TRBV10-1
TGCGCCAGCAGTTCCAGGGTGCCCACCGGGGAGCTGTTTTTT
CASSSRVPTGELFF
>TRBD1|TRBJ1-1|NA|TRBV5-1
TGCGCCAGCAGCTTGGCAATTCAGGGGGGCACTGAAGCTTTCTTT
CASSLAIQGGTEAFF
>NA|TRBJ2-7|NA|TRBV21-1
TGTGCCAGCAGGCACACAGGGTTCGAGCAGTACTTC
CASRHTGFEQYF
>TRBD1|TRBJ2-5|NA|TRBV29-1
TGCAGCGTTGTGAGGACAGGGGCTTTGCAAGAGACCCAGTACTTC
CSVVRTGALQETQYF
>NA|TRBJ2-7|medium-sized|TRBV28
TGTGCCAGCAGGCAGGGCTACGAGCAGTACTTC
CASRQGYEQYF
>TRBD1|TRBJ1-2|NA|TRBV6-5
TGTGCCAGCAGTTACTCCCAGGGGGCGGGAGGCTACACCTTC
CASSYSQGAGGYTF
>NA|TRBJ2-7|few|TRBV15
TGTGCCACCAGCAGAGATATCCGTTACGAGCAGTACTTC
CATSRDIRYEQYF
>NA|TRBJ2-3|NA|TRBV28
TGTGCCAGCAGTGCCCCGACAGAGATCACAGATACGCAGTATTTT
CASSAPTEITDTQYF
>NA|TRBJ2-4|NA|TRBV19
TGTGCCAGTACCCCATGGGACGGCCTAGCCAAAAACATTCAGTACTTC
CASTPWDGLAKNIQYF
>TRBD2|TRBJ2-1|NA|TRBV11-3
TGTGCCAGCAGCTTAGGCCTAGCGGGAGAGAGAGACAATGAGCAGTTCTTC
CASSLGLAGERDNEQFF
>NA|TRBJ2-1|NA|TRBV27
TGTGCCAGCAGTTTACCCGGGAATGAGCAGTTCTTC
CASSLPGNEQFF
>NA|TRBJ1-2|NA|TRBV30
TGTGCCTGGAGTGTAGGTTCCAGGGGAGGCTATGGCTACACCTTC
CAWSVGSRGGYGYTF
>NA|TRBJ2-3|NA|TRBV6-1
TGTGCCAGCAGTGATTTTGAGGCTAGCACCACAGATACGCAGTATTTT
CASSDFEASTTDTQYF
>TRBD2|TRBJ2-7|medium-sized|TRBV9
TGTGCCAGCAGCCTAACGGGACTAGCGGGAGGCCGACAGTACTTC
CASSLTGLAGGRQYF
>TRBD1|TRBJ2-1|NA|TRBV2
TGTGCCAGCAGTGATCGACAGGGGGGAACAAATGAGCAGTTCTTC
CASSDRQGGTNEQFF
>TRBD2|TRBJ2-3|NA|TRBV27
TGTGCCAGCAGTCCGGGGACTAGCGGGGATACGCAGTATTTT
CASSPGTSGDTQYF
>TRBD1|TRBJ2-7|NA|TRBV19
TGTGCCAGTAGTACACCCCACAGGGGGACCTACGAGCAGTACTTC
CASSTPHRGTYEQYF
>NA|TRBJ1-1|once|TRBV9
TGTGCCAGCAGCGTAGAACAGGGGAACACTGAAGCTTTCTTT
CASSVEQGNTEAFF
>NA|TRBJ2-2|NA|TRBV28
TGTGCCAGCAGACCTCGAGGACGGACCGGGGAGCTGTTTTTT
CASRPRGRTGELFF
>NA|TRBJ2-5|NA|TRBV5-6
TGTGCCAGCATCGCGGGTTTCGGAGGGGCGACCCAGTACTTC
CASIAGFGGATQYF